The 10 T cell receptor beta chains below were found in one sample sequenced in a study of T-cell reconstitution after alpha-beta-depleted transplantation in children. Preparation of the TCRbeta library involved a method that used unique molecular identifiers. From the PCR reads, TCRdb called clonotypes with MiXCR, one entry per CDR3 protein. The repertoire holds about 400,000 distinct CDR3 sequences, with about 20% as singletons. The sample here was PBMCs from the stem cell graft donor, taken from the stem cell graft. The receptor set was obtained from a human donor who donated a stem cell graft to a child with acute myeloid leukemia.

The J gene is TRBJ2-7, the V gene TRBV18, with 13 nucleotides matching TRBD2. Germline CDR1 KGHSH, CDR2 LQKENI. Losses at the gene ends were 2 bases for V and 4 bases for J; bases not matched to a gene: 5. The CDR3 runs to 16 residues. CDR3 protein: CASSPLGLAGVYEQYF. The CDR3 DNA reads TGTGCCAGCTCACCATTAGGACTAGCGGGGGTATACGAGCAGTACTTC.

This clonotype has at least ten counts. This chain connects TRBV20-1 to TRBJ1-2; D is unclear. CDR3 length: 11 amino acids. The germline V gene encodes CDR1 DFQATT and CDR2 SNEGSKA (reference sequence). Trimming took off 2 bases at V and 4 bases at J, with 5 bases between the two ends. The CDR3 region is CSARRPYGYTF. The CDR3 DNA reads as TGCAGTGCTAGAAGGCCCTATGGCTACACCTTC.

This sequence joins TRBV15 and TRBJ2-5, with TRBD2 as a possible D gene (6 bases). The CDR3 runs 16 residues. The ends were cut back, 1 base at V and 2 bases at J, with 14 bases in the middle. The germline CDR1 and CDR2 sequences are LNHNV and YYDKDF (reference sequence). CDR3 sequence: CATSRALVTSQETQYF. DNA of the CDR3: TGTGCCACCAGCAGAGCTTTAGTGACTAGTCAAGAGACCCAGTACTTC.

The rearrangement links TRBV12-3 or TRBV12-4 to TRBJ1-3; no clear D gene. The CDR3 loop spans 13 amino acids. Trimming stripped 11 bases from V and 3 bases from J, with 14 bases between. The CDR3 nucleotides read TGTGCCTGCCGCGAGGGTAGTGGAAACACCATATATTTT. Translated: CACREGSGNTIYF.

The gene calls are TRBV28 and TRBJ2-7; 13 bases line up with TRBD2. This CDR3 is 16 amino acids long. Trimming removed 4 bases from V and 2 bases from J; junction bases left unmatched: 5. From germline, CDR1 is MDHEN and CDR2 SYDVKM. CDR3 coding DNA: TGTGCCAGCAGTTCGGGACTAGCGGGAATACCCTACGAGCAGTACTTC. Translating it yields CASSSGLAGIPYEQYF.

This clonotype was counted many times. J is TRBJ2-7 and V is TRBV25-1, with 9 positions matching TRBD2. CDR3 length equals 14 residues. Per the germline V gene, CDR1 is MGHDK and CDR2 is SYGVNS. The V gene end was trimmed by 6 bases and the J gene end by 2 bases; junction bases not matched to a gene: 5. The CDR3 DNA sequence: TGTGCCAGCAGCGATTCTAGCGGGACCTACGAGCAGTACTTC. Translating it yields CASSDSSGTYEQYF.

This clonotype was seen a few times. This sequence joins TRBV6-7 and TRBJ1-2, with D possibly TRBD1 on 6 matching bases. TRBV6-7 is annotated as an ORF whose role is uncertain. Trimming left V 7 bases short and J 4 bases short, with 25 bases between. CDR3 length: 17 amino acids. The CDR3 sequence is CASIKGGTSSILYGYTF. The CDR3 DNA follows: TGTGCCAGCATTAAAGGGGGAACTTCATCGATTCTCTATGGCTACACCTTC.

This clonotype occurred a few times. The rearrangement links TRBV29-1 to TRBJ2-1, with 8 bases aligning to TRBD2. CDR3 length: 11 residues. CDR1 and CDR2 (germline): SQVTM, ANQGSEA. With 8 bases clipped from V and 5 bases from J, the junction kept 2 bases outside the gene matches. The CDR3 DNA sequence: TGCAGCCCGGGACTAGACAATGAGCAGTTCTTC. Amino acid sequence: CSPGLDNEQFF.

This clonotype was seen at least ten times. The chain carries TRBV27 and TRBJ2-3; 12 nucleotides align to TRBD2. Per the germline V gene, CDR1 is MNHEY and CDR2 is SMNVEV (reference sequence). The length of the CDR3 is 16 residues. The ends lost 5 bases at V and 1 base at J; junction bases unmatched: 4. The CDR3, as DNA: TGTGCCAGCAGTAACAGACTAGCGGGAGGCACAGATACGCAGTATTTT. Translating it yields CASSNRLAGGTDTQYF.

This clonotype was observed at least ten times. The chain couples TRBV24-1 to TRBJ2-3; D gene unclear. The germline CDR1 and CDR2 sequences are KGHDR and SFDVKD. This CDR3 is 12 amino acids long. Trimming cost V 3 bases and J 6 bases, with 6 bases left between them. As DNA, the CDR3 is TGTGCCACCAGTGATGTCTTGGATACGCAGTATTTT. It is translated as CATSDVLDTQYF.